These 6 T cell receptor beta chains came from one sample sequenced in a study of blood T cells in healthy people across ages. It was with a sample-barcoded 5' primer and a J-beta primer mix that a second PCR of roughly 6 to 12 cycles was run. Via MiXCR, TCRdb re-called the 5' RACE reads, giving one row per CDR3 protein. The table lists around 1,500,000 distinct CDR3 sequences, 28% of them singletons. Sequencing was done on a sample of blood. The origin of the receptors is a woman in her twenties or thirties in good health.

The chain couples TRBV29-1 to TRBJ1-2, with TRBD1 matching 7 bases. The length of the CDR3 is 11 residues. Germline V gene sequence: CDR1 SQVTM, CDR2 ANQGSEA. The J segment lost 6 bases and the V segment lost 5 bases, leaving 3 bases of the junction unmatched. This CDR3 is CSVLGTDGYTF. CDR3 DNA: TGCAGCGTTCTCGGGACAGATGGCTACACCTTC.

In the case of this clonotype: A much more abundant neighbour one base away suggests this may be a read error. The J gene is TRBJ2-3, the V gene TRBV2; a possible D gene is TRBD1 (5 bases). The CDR3 sequence is 14 residues long. Germline V gene data show CDR1 as SNHLY and CDR2 as FYNNEI. This CDR3 reads CAGSDGAGTDTQYF. The CDR3 DNA sequence: TGTGCCGGCAGTGATGGGGCAGGCACAGATACGCAGTATTTT.

This rearrangement joins TRBV20-1 to TRBJ2-1; the match to TRBD2 covers 13 bases. The V gene end was trimmed by 6 bases and the J gene end by 10 bases; junction bases not matched to a gene: 9. CDR3 length equals 14 residues. Per the germline V gene, CDR1 is DFQATT and CDR2 is SNEGSKA (reference sequence). This chain's CDR3 is CSASGLAGMYEQFF. CDR3 nucleotides: TGCAGTGCCTCGGGACTAGCGGGAATGTACGAGCAGTTCTTC.

The chain couples TRBV9 to TRBJ2-3; D call uncertain. V lost 0 bases to trimming and J lost 1 base, with 6 bases between them. The germline CDR1 and CDR2 sequences are SGDLS and YYNGEE. This CDR3 comprises 14 residues. CDR3 bases: TGTGCCAGCAGCGTAGAGCCGGGCACAGATACGCAGTATTTT. This encodes CASSVEPGTDTQYF. Together with reference TRBV9 and TRBJ2-3, the CDR3 gives the full variable domain: DSGVTQTPKHLITATGQRVTLRCSPRSGDLSVYWYQQSLDQGLQFLIQYYNGEERAKGNILERFSAQQFPDLHSELNLSSLELGDSALYFCASSVEPGTDTQYFGPGTRLTVL.

The rearrangement links TRBV4-1 to TRBJ1-2; tentative D call: TRBD1 (6 bases). There are 16 residues in the CDR3. Trimming pared 4 bases from V and 2 bases from J, leaving 17 bases between. Germline V gives CDR1 MGHRA, CDR2 YSYEKL. The CDR3 nucleotides are TGCGCCAGCAGCCTAAGCCCTACAGGGATCAACTATGGCTACACCTTC. Its protein product is CASSLSPTGINYGYTF.

Here the CDR3 DNA reads TGTGCCAGCTCTACAGGTTGGAATCAGCCCCAGCATTTT. Translated: CASSTGWNQPQHF. The gene calls are TRBV18 and TRBJ1-5, with D perhaps matching TRBD1 (5 bases). Trimming removed 6 bases at V and 4 bases at J, with 10 bases between. This CDR3 has 13 amino acids. Germline V gene sequence: CDR1 KGHSH, CDR2 LQKENI. Full variable domain (remainder filled in from reference TRBV18 and TRBJ1-5): NAGVMQNPRHLVRRRGQEARLRCSPMKGHSHVYWYRQLPEEGLKFMVYLQKENIIDESGMPKERFSAEFPKEGPSILRIQQVVRGDSAAYFCASSTGWNQPQHFGDGTRLSIL.